This is a list of T cell receptor beta chains from one sample in a study of blood T cell repertoires in COVID-19. Repertoires were generated with immunoSEQ multiplex PCR, while TCRdb's copy carries only in-frame clones and drops some. Altogether about 180,000 clones are present, 75% to 85% being singletons, with the ten largest covering roughly 1.4%. Sequenced material: peripheral blood. The origin of the receptors is a human donor in a cohort sampled during active COVID-19. Each CDR3 is given with its conserved first and last residue. A D gene is named only where the DNA matches it firmly. Clone sizes are given selectively: once, few, many, or a class where the clone is expanded.

D,V,size,J,CDR3,DNA
TRBD2,TRBV24-1,-,TRBJ2-5,CATAPGLAAQETQYF,TGTGCCACCGCCCCAGGACTAGCGGCTCAAGAGACCCAGTACTTC
-,TRBV6-2/TRBV6-3,-,TRBJ2-3,CASSYRRYTDTQYF,TGTGCCAGCAGTTACCGGCGGTACACAGATACGCAGTATTTT
-,TRBV5-4,few,TRBJ2-5,CASRNPGTPETQYF,TGTGCCAGCAGAAACCCCGGGACACCCGAGACCCAGTACTTC
TRBD1,TRBV24-1,once,TRBJ2-3,CATSEAGQGTDTQYF,TGTGCCACCAGTGAGGCGGGACAGGGCACAGATACGCAGTATTTT
-,TRBV7-9,-,TRBJ2-7,CASSPGHYEQYF,TGTGCCAGCAGCCCAGGACACTACGAGCAGTACTTC
-,TRBV28,once,TRBJ2-2,CASSLMATGGELFF,TGTGCCAGCAGTTTGATGGCGACGGGCGGGGAGCTGTTTTTT
-,TRBV6-4,-,TRBJ1-4,CASRPQGSVGEKLFF,TGTGCCAGCAGGCCACAGGGATCGGTCGGGGAAAAACTGTTTTTT
-,TRBV19,-,TRBJ2-7,CASSIVPGDYEQYF,TGTGCCAGTAGTATAGTTCCCGGGGATTACGAGCAGTACTTC
-,TRBV19,-,TRBJ2-7,CASSINRGSYEQYF,TGTGCCAGTAGTATAAATAGAGGGTCCTACGAGCAGTACTTC
TRBD1,TRBV27,once,TRBJ2-7,CASSLLDRGYEQYF,TGTGCCAGCAGCCTTTTGGACAGGGGGTACGAGCAGTACTTC
TRBD2,TRBV7-4,-,TRBJ2-3,CASRKPLLAGVRSTQYF,TGTGCCAGCAGAAAACCCCTACTAGCGGGGGTTCGAAGTACGCAGTATTTT
TRBD1,TRBV4-2,-,TRBJ2-7,CASSQGETGGFYEQYF,TGTGCCAGCAGCCAAGGAGAGACAGGGGGTTTCTACGAGCAGTACTTC
-,TRBV1,few,TRBJ2-2,CTSSQRLAGGGCAGELFF,TGCACCAGCAGCCAAAGACTAGCGGGGGGCGGGTGCGCCGGGGAGCTGTTTTTT
-,TRBV9,-,TRBJ2-7,CASSPRDGRGTYEQYF,TGTGCCAGCAGCCCCAGGGACGGGAGAGGAACCTACGAGCAGTACTTC
-,TRBV19,-,TRBJ1-1,CASSIGNRVNTEAFF,TGTGCCAGTAGTATAGGTAACAGGGTGAACACTGAAGCTTTCTTT
-,TRBV2,-,TRBJ2-6,CASSAWGDSGANVLTF,TGTGCCAGCAGTGCTTGGGGGGACTCTGGGGCCAACGTCCTGACTTTC
-,TRBV11-1,-,TRBJ2-1,CASSSGDPYRYNEQFF,TGTGCCAGCAGTTCAGGGGACCCCTACCGCTACAATGAGCAGTTCTTC
-,TRBV29-1,-,TRBJ2-7,CSGGEARSEQYF,TGCAGCGGGGGTGAAGCTCGGTCCGAGCAGTACTTC
-,TRBV11-2,-,TRBJ2-3,CASSPVTDTQYF,TGTGCCAGCAGTCCGGTCACAGATACGCAGTATTTT
TRBD1,TRBV6-5,-,TRBJ1-1,CASSYGQGIGATEAFF,TGTGCCAGCAGTTACGGACAGGGGATAGGGGCCACTGAAGCTTTCTTT
-,TRBV4-3,-,TRBJ2-6,CASSPEDSGANVLTF,TGCGCCAGCAGCCCGGAGGACTCTGGGGCCAACGTCCTGACTTTC
-,TRBV3-1/TRBV3-2,-,TRBJ2-7,CASSQSGYEQYF,TGTGCCAGCAGCCAATCAGGGTACGAGCAGTACTTC
-,TRBV11-3,few,TRBJ1-1,CASSISLNTEAFF,TGTGCCAGCAGCATCTCCCTGAACACTGAAGCTTTCTTT
-,TRBV10-3,-,TRBJ2-5,CAISDRGAGETQYF,TGTGCCATCAGTGACCGGGGGGCGGGGGAGACCCAGTACTTC
-,TRBV5-4,-,TRBJ1-6,CASSLWAGVNSPLHF,TGTGCCAGCAGCTTGTGGGCCGGGGTTAATTCACCCCTCCACTTT
-,TRBV9,-,TRBJ1-5,CASSPELSNQPQHF,TGTGCCAGCAGCCCCGAGTTAAGCAATCAGCCCCAGCATTTT
TRBD2,TRBV19,-,TRBJ2-1,CASSPRSGRAYNEQFF,TGTGCCAGTAGTCCCCGTAGCGGGAGGGCCTACAATGAGCAGTTCTTC
-,TRBV15,few,TRBJ2-6,CATSPDGGFSGANVLTF,TGTGCCACCAGCCCTGATGGGGGGTTCTCTGGGGCCAACGTCCTGACTTTC
TRBD2,TRBV24-1,-,TRBJ2-5,CATSDGLAGGEETQYF,TGTGCCACCAGTGACGGACTAGCGGGAGGGGAGGAGACCCAGTACTTC
-,TRBV5-1,once,TRBJ2-7,CASSLGEYEQYF,TGCGCCAGCAGCCTCGGGGAGTACGAGCAGTACTTC
-,TRBV2,-,TRBJ2-7,CASRAEAYEQYF,TGTGCCAGCAGGGCGGAGGCCTACGAGCAGTACTTC
-,TRBV27,-,TRBJ1-3,CASSTTARAGNTIYF,TGTGCCAGCAGTACGACAGCAAGAGCTGGAAACACCATATATTTT
TRBD1,TRBV28,-,TRBJ1-3,CASSSRGLGNTIYF,TGTGCCAGCAGTTCCAGGGGGCTTGGAAACACCATATATTTT
TRBD2,TRBV7-3,-,TRBJ2-5,CASSQGLAGQETQYF,TGTGCCAGCAGCCAAGGACTAGCGGGGCAGGAGACCCAGTACTTC
-,TRBV27,-,TRBJ1-6,CASSRQGSPLHF,TGTGCCAGCAGTAGACAAGGTTCACCCCTCCACTTT
TRBD1,TRBV9,-,TRBJ1-6,CASSVEQGMTPLHF,TGTGCCAGCAGCGTAGAACAGGGGATGACACCCCTCCACTTT
-,TRBV7-9,-,TRBJ2-7,CASSLGSSGSYEQYF,TGTGCCAGCAGCTTAGGTAGTAGCGGATCCTACGAGCAGTACTTC
-,TRBV7-6,-,TRBJ2-1,CASSLAQGGGGNEQFF,TGTGCCAGCAGCTTAGCTCAAGGAGGGGGCGGGAATGAGCAGTTCTTC
-,TRBV19,few,TRBJ1-2,CASSRAGLAYGYTF,TGTGCCAGTAGTCGGGCGGGACTAGCCTATGGCTACACCTTC
-,TRBV7-9,once,TRBJ1-1,CASSRLGGGTEAFF,TGTGCCAGCAGCCGACTGGGAGGGGGGACTGAAGCTTTCTTT